There are many counts of the clone carrying this T cell receptor (beta chain). The antigen remains unidentified. This sample stems from a study of T cells in Graves' hyperthyroidism and ophthalmopathy. Regarding the study as a whole: Model predictions of ophthalmopathy came a median about six months before onset. Also found in blood were most expanded thyroid clonotypes above 0.001.

The CDR3 regions of TCR beta were amplified from RNA transcripts. HTBI primers were the set used in a first-round RT-PCR of the TCR CDR3. TCRdb re-called the multiplex PCR reads with MiXCR, one entry per CDR3 protein. The sample includes a few hundred thousand distinct CDR3 sequences, 20% to 25% of them seen just once. Absence of ophthalmopathy progression within 18 months defined stable Graves' hyperthyroidism. Orbital computed tomography, thyroid ultrasound, serum thyroxine and TRAb, and clinical symptoms together informed the diagnoses. The origin of this receptor is a man aged 45-65 years with Graves' hyperthyroidism. Sequencing used blood.

CDR3 amino acids: CASRWDTSSYEQYF. The CDR3 bases are TGTGCCAGCAGATGGGACACCAGCTCCTACGAGCAGTACTTC. The rearrangement joins TRBV28 to TRBJ2-7, with D perhaps matching TRBD1 (6 bases). V lost 6 bases, J lost 0 bases, and 12 bases lay in between. Germline CDR1 is MDHEN and CDR2 is SYDVKM. The CDR3 runs 14 residues.